The sequence of this TCR beta chain was determined in a study of T cell responses to AZD1222 COVID-19 vaccine. Some clones are missing from TCRdb's copy, which holds only in-frame ones; the method was immunoSEQ multiplex PCR. This table has tens of thousands of clones, roughly 87% appearing once. CDR3 length: 13 residues. The ends lost 11 bases at V and 7 bases at J; junction bases unmatched: 13. Germline V gene lookup returns CDR1 SNHLY and CDR2 FYNNEI. Sequences were derived from peripheral blood, sampled on day 0 of AZD1222 vaccination. This rearrangement joins TRBV2 to TRBJ1-2; 7 bases match TRBD1. The clonotype was recovered from an adult in good health. CDR3 DNA: TGTGCCGGCAAAGACAGGGTTATTAGTGGCTACACCTTC. This gives the protein CAGKDRVISGYTF.